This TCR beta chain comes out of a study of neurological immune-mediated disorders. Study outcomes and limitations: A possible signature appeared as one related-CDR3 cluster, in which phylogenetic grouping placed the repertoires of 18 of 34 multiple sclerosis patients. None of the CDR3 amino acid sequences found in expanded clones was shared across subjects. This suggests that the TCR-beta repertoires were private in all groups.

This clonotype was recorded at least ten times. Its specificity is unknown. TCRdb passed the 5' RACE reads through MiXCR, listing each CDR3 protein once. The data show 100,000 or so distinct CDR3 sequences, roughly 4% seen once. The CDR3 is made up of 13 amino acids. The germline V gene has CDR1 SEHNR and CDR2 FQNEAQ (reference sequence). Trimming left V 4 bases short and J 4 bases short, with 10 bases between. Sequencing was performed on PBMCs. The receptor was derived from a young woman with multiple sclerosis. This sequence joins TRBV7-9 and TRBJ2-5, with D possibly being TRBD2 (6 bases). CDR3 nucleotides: TGTGCCAGCAGCTCCGCGGGGAGAGAGACCCAGTACTTC. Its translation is CASSSAGRETQYF. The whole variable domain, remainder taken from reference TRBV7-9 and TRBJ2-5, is DTGVSQNPRHKITKRGQNVTFRCDPISEHNRLYWYRQTLGQGPEFLTYFQNEAQLEKSRLLSDRFSAERPKGSFSTLEIQRTEQGDSAMYLCASSSAGRETQYFGPGTRLLVL.